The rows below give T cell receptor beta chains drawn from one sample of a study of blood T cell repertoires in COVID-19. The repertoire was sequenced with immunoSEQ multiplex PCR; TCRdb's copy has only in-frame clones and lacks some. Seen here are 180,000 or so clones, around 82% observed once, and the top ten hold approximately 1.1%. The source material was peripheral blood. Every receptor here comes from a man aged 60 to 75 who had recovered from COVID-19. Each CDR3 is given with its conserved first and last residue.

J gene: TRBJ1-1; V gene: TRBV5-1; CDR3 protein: CASSTTGAGTEAFF
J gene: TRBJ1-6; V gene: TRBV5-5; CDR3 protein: CASSFSGQQESPLHF
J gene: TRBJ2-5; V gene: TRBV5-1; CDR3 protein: CASSLVAGVETQYF
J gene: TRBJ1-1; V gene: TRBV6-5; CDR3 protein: CASSLGSGGFTEAFF
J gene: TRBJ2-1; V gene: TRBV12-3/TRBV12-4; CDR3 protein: CASRKNSWQFF
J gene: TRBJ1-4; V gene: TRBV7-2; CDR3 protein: CASSRGLNEKLFF
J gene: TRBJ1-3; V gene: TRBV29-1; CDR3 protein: CSVDVAGGGNTIYF
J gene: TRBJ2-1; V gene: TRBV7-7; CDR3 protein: CASSLGTSGGGEQFF
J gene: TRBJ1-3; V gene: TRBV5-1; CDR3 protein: CASRETAGNTIYF
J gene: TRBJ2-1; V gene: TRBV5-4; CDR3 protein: CASSLDPTTYNEQFF
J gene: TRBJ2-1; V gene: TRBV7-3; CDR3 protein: CASSLQGTQDEQFF
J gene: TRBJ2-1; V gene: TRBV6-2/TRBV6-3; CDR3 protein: CASSLGQLEQFF
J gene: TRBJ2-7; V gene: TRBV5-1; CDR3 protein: CASSQDRGPYEQYF
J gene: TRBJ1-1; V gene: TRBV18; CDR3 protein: CASSPRAGGNTEAFF
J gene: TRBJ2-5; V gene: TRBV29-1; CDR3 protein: CSVAGGSQETQYF
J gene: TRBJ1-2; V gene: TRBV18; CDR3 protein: CASSPTGWDGYTF
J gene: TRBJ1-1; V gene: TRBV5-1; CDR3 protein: CASSSLQGTNTEAFF
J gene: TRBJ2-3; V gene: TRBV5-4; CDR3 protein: CASSPAYRGKDTQYF
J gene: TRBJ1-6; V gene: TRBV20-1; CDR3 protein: CSASLGRNNSPLHF
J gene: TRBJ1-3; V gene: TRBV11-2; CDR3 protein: CASSLDNWPHF
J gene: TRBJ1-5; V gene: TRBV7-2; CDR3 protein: CASSFQGSNQPQHF
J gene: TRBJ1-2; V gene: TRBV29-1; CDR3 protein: CSAVTGTGTTPGYGYTF
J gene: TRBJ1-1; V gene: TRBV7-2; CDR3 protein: CASSTRTVGNTEAFF
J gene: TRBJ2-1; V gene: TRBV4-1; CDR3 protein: CASSQGGIAGDGRNEQFF
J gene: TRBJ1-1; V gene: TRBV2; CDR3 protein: CASRKRDNTEAFF
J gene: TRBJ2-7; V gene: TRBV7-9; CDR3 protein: CASSANRGGYEQYF
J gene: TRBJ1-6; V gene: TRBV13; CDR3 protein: CASSLREGGLSSYNSPLHF